Listed below are T cell receptor beta chains from one sample, sequenced in a study of shared clonotypes between healthy human individuals. The method was immunoSEQ multiplex PCR; TCRdb's version includes in-frame clones alone and lacks a portion of them. The profile covers roughly 1 million clones, with around 78% appearing a single time and approximately 0.56% taken by the ten largest. Sequencing was carried out using memory CD4+ T cells from PBMCs. The receptor source for this set is a man aged 18 to 30 in good health. Some clones in this sample may be carry-over from other donors' samples. CDR3s include the opening cysteine and the closing phenylalanine or tryptophan. The D gene is left open where the match is weak. Part of the rows lack a size; the others show once, few, many or a class for expanded clones.

DNA: TGTGCCAGCAGCTTAGGAGACTACACAACAGATACGCAGTATTTT; CDR3: CASSLGDYTTDTQYF; J: TRBJ2-3; size: .; D: .; V: TRBV11-2
DNA: TGTGCCAGCAGCTTCGAGCGGGCCAACTCCTACGAGCAGTACTTC; CDR3: CASSFERANSYEQYF; J: TRBJ2-7; size: .; D: .; V: TRBV11-2
DNA: TGTGCCATCAGGCGAGGGGAGGGAGACTATGGCTACACCTTC; CDR3: CAIRRGEGDYGYTF; J: TRBJ1-2; size: .; D: .; V: TRBV10-3
DNA: TGTGCCAGCAGTGATGCGGGAGCAAGGAGGAACAATGAGCAGTTCTTC; CDR3: CASSDAGARRNNEQFF; J: TRBJ2-1; size: .; D: TRBD2; V: TRBV6-4
DNA: TGTGCCAGCAGCTTAGACAGTACGAACTCCTACGAGCAGTACTTC; CDR3: CASSLDSTNSYEQYF; J: TRBJ2-7; size: .; D: .; V: TRBV7-9
DNA: TGTGCCAGCAGCTTAGTGGCAGGGAGCGAGCAGTACTTC; CDR3: CASSLVAGSEQYF; J: TRBJ2-7; size: few; D: .; V: TRBV11-3
DNA: TGTGCCAGCAGTCCGAGGGACAGGGGCCCCTACGAGCAGTACTTC; CDR3: CASSPRDRGPYEQYF; J: TRBJ2-7; size: .; D: TRBD1; V: TRBV6-6
DNA: TGCGCCAGCAGCCGGGACAGGGGTACCTACGAGCAGTACTTC; CDR3: CASSRDRGTYEQYF; J: TRBJ2-7; size: .; D: TRBD1; V: TRBV4-1
DNA: TGTGCCAGCAGTGCACACCAGGGGGATGAAAAACTGTTTTTT; CDR3: CASSAHQGDEKLFF; J: TRBJ1-4; size: .; D: TRBD1; V: TRBV6-6
DNA: TGTGCCAGCAGCTCTCTTTCCTACGAGCAGTACTTC; CDR3: CASSSLSYEQYF; J: TRBJ2-7; size: .; D: .; V: TRBV28
DNA: TGTGCCAGCTCATCGACAGCAGATAATGAAAAACTGTTTTTT; CDR3: CASSSTADNEKLFF; J: TRBJ1-4; size: .; D: .; V: TRBV18
DNA: TGCGCCAGCAGCCAAGAAGGGATTGGCTACACCTTC; CDR3: CASSQEGIGYTF; J: TRBJ1-2; size: .; D: .; V: TRBV4-3
DNA: TGTGCCAGCAGCGTAGGAGGGACGGACTACGAGCAGTACTTC; CDR3: CASSVGGTDYEQYF; J: TRBJ2-7; size: .; D: .; V: TRBV9
DNA: TGTGCCAGCAGTTCACAGGGGGCCTCAAGTCCAGATACGCAGTATTTT; CDR3: CASSSQGASSPDTQYF; J: TRBJ2-3; size: .; D: TRBD1; V: TRBV28
DNA: TGCGCCAGCAGTGAGGGGACAGGGGGCATATCGAATTGCACTGAAGCTTTCTTT; CDR3: CASSEGTGGISNCTEAFF; J: TRBJ1-1; size: .; D: TRBD1; V: TRBV10-1
DNA: TGCAGCGTTGATGTACAGGCCTCCTACAATGAGCAGTTCTTC; CDR3: CSVDVQASYNEQFF; J: TRBJ2-1; size: .; D: .; V: TRBV29-1
DNA: TGTGCCAGTAGTATAGAAGCTAACTATGGCTACACCTTC; CDR3: CASSIEANYGYTF; J: TRBJ1-2; size: .; D: .; V: TRBV19
DNA: TGTGCCAGCAGCTTAGGGAATTTGGACCCGACCCAGTACTTC; CDR3: CASSLGNLDPTQYF; J: TRBJ2-5; size: once; D: .; V: TRBV7-2
DNA: TGTGCCAGCTCACCCACGTACCAAGAGACCCAGTACTTC; CDR3: CASSPTYQETQYF; J: TRBJ2-5; size: .; D: .; V: TRBV18
DNA: TGTGCCAGCAGCCCGGAGCGGGAGCTCTACAATGAGCAGTTCTTC; CDR3: CASSPERELYNEQFF; J: TRBJ2-1; size: .; D: TRBD2; V: TRBV2
DNA: TGCGCCAGCAGCCAAGAGGACAGGGGCTGGTCAGATACGCAGTATTTT; CDR3: CASSQEDRGWSDTQYF; J: TRBJ2-3; size: .; D: TRBD1; V: TRBV4-3
DNA: TGTGCCAGTAGTATGGTCGACTCGGAGGGAAGTCGCTACACCTTC; CDR3: CASSMVDSEGSRYTF; J: TRBJ1-2; size: .; D: .; V: TRBV19
DNA: TGTGCCAGCAGCCCCTTCCAGGGGAGCGGCTACACCTTC; CDR3: CASSPFQGSGYTF; J: TRBJ1-2; size: .; D: .; V: TRBV11-1
DNA: TGTGCCAGCAGCTCCACCCTACTAGCGGGTAGCACAGATACGCAGTATTTT; CDR3: CASSSTLLAGSTDTQYF; J: TRBJ2-3; size: .; D: TRBD2; V: TRBV7-2
DNA: TGCAGCGTGGGGAATCCGTTCGACTACAATGAGCAGTTCTTC; CDR3: CSVGNPFDYNEQFF; J: TRBJ2-1; size: .; D: .; V: TRBV29-1
DNA: TGTGCCAGCAGCCACCGGGACAGGGAAGCAGATACGCAGTATTTT; CDR3: CASSHRDREADTQYF; J: TRBJ2-3; size: .; D: TRBD1; V: TRBV4-2
DNA: TGTGCCATCAGTGACATTATCAGGGTAGAGGGCACTGAAGCTTTCTTT; CDR3: CAISDIIRVEGTEAFF; J: TRBJ1-1; size: .; D: .; V: TRBV10-3
DNA: TGCGCCAGCAGCCAAGATGGACCGAATAGCAATCAGCCCCAGCATTTT; CDR3: CASSQDGPNSNQPQHF; J: TRBJ1-5; size: .; D: .; V: TRBV4-3
DNA: TGTGCCAGTAGTATGGACGGGACACTTACCTACGAGCAGTACTTC; CDR3: CASSMDGTLTYEQYF; J: TRBJ2-7; size: .; D: .; V: TRBV19
DNA: TGTGCCAGCAGAGGCCCCAGCGGGACCGCTGTGGATGAGCAGTTCTTC; CDR3: CASRGPSGTAVDEQFF; J: TRBJ2-1; size: .; D: TRBD2; V: TRBV6-6
DNA: TGTGCCAGCAGCCCGTCCGGGACTAGCGGCGAGCAGTACTTC; CDR3: CASSPSGTSGEQYF; J: TRBJ2-7; size: .; D: TRBD2; V: TRBV7-9
DNA: TGTGCCAGCAGCTCCTCCGGGACAAGGGACAATGAGCAGTTCTTC; CDR3: CASSSSGTRDNEQFF; J: TRBJ2-1; size: .; D: .; V: TRBV7-2
DNA: TGTGCCAGCAGCAGGTCCCTCTATGGCTACACCTTC; CDR3: CASSRSLYGYTF; J: TRBJ1-2; size: .; D: .; V: TRBV28
DNA: TGTGCCATCGAGGAGCAGTACTTC; CDR3: CAIEEQYF; J: TRBJ2-7; size: .; D: .; V: TRBV21-1
DNA: TGTGCCAGCAGTCTTCCGGGGACATCCTACGAGCAGTACTTC; CDR3: CASSLPGTSYEQYF; J: TRBJ2-7; size: .; D: .; V: TRBV25-1
DNA: TGTGCCAGTAGTTCCCTAGCGGGAGGGAGCTTTGGCACAGATACGCAGTATTTT; CDR3: CASSSLAGGSFGTDTQYF; J: TRBJ2-3; size: .; D: TRBD2; V: TRBV19
DNA: TGCGCCAGCAGCCCCACAGGGGATGGCTACACCTTC; CDR3: CASSPTGDGYTF; J: TRBJ1-2; size: .; D: TRBD1; V: TRBV5-1
DNA: TGTGCCAGCAGGGGCTCCTACAATGAGCAGTTCTTC; CDR3: CASRGSYNEQFF; J: TRBJ2-1; size: few; D: .; V: TRBV28
DNA: TGCGCCAGCAGCCGACAGGGGGATAGTAACTATGGCTACACCTTC; CDR3: CASSRQGDSNYGYTF; J: TRBJ1-2; size: .; D: TRBD1; V: TRBV4-3
DNA: TGCGCCAGCAGCTCATTGACTAGCGGGAAGCCCCAGGATACGCAGTATTTT; CDR3: CASSSLTSGKPQDTQYF; J: TRBJ2-3; size: .; D: TRBD2; V: TRBV5-1
DNA: TGTGCCATCAGTGAAGGGCCCGGGTATGGTGGCTACACCTTC; CDR3: CAISEGPGYGGYTF; J: TRBJ1-2; size: few; D: .; V: TRBV10-3
DNA: TGTGCCAGCAGTAAATCAACCGGGACCGTCTACAATGAGCAGTTCTTC; CDR3: CASSKSTGTVYNEQFF; J: TRBJ2-1; size: .; D: .; V: TRBV28
DNA: TGTGCCAGCTCCCGGGTCAGATATAGCAATCAGCCCCAGCATTTT; CDR3: CASSRVRYSNQPQHF; J: TRBJ1-5; size: .; D: .; V: TRBV2
DNA: TGCAGTGCGGCCTATTGGACTGAAGCTTTCTTT; CDR3: CSAAYWTEAFF; J: TRBJ1-1; size: few; D: .; V: TRBV20-1
DNA: TGCAGCGTTCAGGGTTATCGGGAGACCCAGTACTTC; CDR3: CSVQGYRETQYF; J: TRBJ2-5; size: .; D: .; V: TRBV29-1
DNA: TGTGCCAGCAGCTCCGCGGCTTTCCCTTACGAGCAGTACTTC; CDR3: CASSSAAFPYEQYF; J: TRBJ2-7; size: .; D: .; V: TRBV7-2
DNA: TGTGCCAGCAGCTTAGCGCTTCTAGCTTACGAGCAGTACTTC; CDR3: CASSLALLAYEQYF; J: TRBJ2-7; size: .; D: .; V: TRBV7-2
DNA: TGTGCCAGCAGTTTACCCGGAGGGGCTAATGAAAAACTGTTTTTT; CDR3: CASSLPGGANEKLFF; J: TRBJ1-4; size: .; D: .; V: TRBV28
DNA: TGTGCCAGCAGCCAAGGTGCGTGGGGGAACTATGGCTACACCTTC; CDR3: CASSQGAWGNYGYTF; J: TRBJ1-2; size: .; D: .; V: TRBV14
DNA: TGCGCCAGCAGCTTGCGGACTAGCGGGAGGGCCCGTTTAGAGACCCAGTACTTC; CDR3: CASSLRTSGRARLETQYF; J: TRBJ2-5; size: .; D: TRBD2; V: TRBV4-1
DNA: TGTGCCACCAGCAGGGAGATGAACACTGAAGCTTTCTTT; CDR3: CATSREMNTEAFF; J: TRBJ1-1; size: few; D: .; V: TRBV15
DNA: TGTGCCAGCTCACCGAGGGGATCGAATGAAAAACTGTTTTTT; CDR3: CASSPRGSNEKLFF; J: TRBJ1-4; size: few; D: .; V: TRBV18
DNA: TGCGCCAGCAGCCAGATGGGGGTCCCAGATACGCAGTATTTT; CDR3: CASSQMGVPDTQYF; J: TRBJ2-3; size: .; D: .; V: TRBV5-1
DNA: TGTGCCATCAGCGAGGGAGGGTTCACTGAAGCTTTCTTT; CDR3: CAISEGGFTEAFF; J: TRBJ1-1; size: once; D: .; V: TRBV10-3
DNA: TGTGCCAGCAGTTTCTTGGGCCGGGACAGGGCAAATCAGCCCCAGCATTTT; CDR3: CASSFLGRDRANQPQHF; J: TRBJ1-5; size: .; D: TRBD1; V: TRBV28